Listed below are T cell receptor beta chains from one sample, sequenced in a study of blood T cells in healthy people across ages. One entry per CDR3 protein, called by TCRdb with MiXCR from the 5' RACE reads. The sample lists about 780,000 distinct CDR3 sequences, about 47% occurring once. Source material: blood. All receptors come from a man older than 75 in good health. Both conserved end residues are part of each CDR3. The order of the fields is clone size, D gene, J gene, V gene, CDR3 protein, CDR3 DNA. The D gene is left open where the match is weak. Not every row has a clone size; where given, it reads once, few, many or a size class.

>NA|TRBD2|TRBJ2-5|TRBV5-1
CASSPDPSGRSYQETQYF
TGCGCCAGCAGCCCCGACCCTAGCGGGAGGTCGTACCAAGAGACCCAGTACTTC
>NA|NA|TRBJ2-1|TRBV30
CAWSVLGGDNEQFF
TGTGCCTGGAGTGTACTTGGCGGTGACAATGAGCAGTTCTTC
>NA|TRBD2|TRBJ2-7|TRBV7-2
CASSTSGTTYEQYF
TGTGCCAGCAGCACTAGCGGGACTACCTACGAGCAGTACTTC
>few|NA|TRBJ1-5|TRBV6-5
CASVGGNQPQHF
TGTGCCAGCGTCGGGGGCAATCAGCCCCAGCATTTT
>few|NA|TRBJ1-1|TRBV29-1
CSVEANLNTEAFF
TGCAGCGTTGAAGCCAACTTGAACACTGAAGCTTTCTTT
>few|NA|TRBJ2-5|TRBV2
CASSYLRETQYF
TGTGCCAGCAGTTATCTAAGAGAGACCCAGTACTTC
>NA|NA|TRBJ2-7|TRBV14
CASSQIQSDEQYF
TGTGCCAGCAGCCAGATACAGAGCGACGAGCAGTACTTC
>few|NA|TRBJ2-4|TRBV7-8
CASSLARAGNIQYF
TGTGCCAGCAGCTTAGCCCGGGCAGGGAACATTCAGTACTTC
>NA|TRBD1|TRBJ1-4|TRBV11-2
CASSLAPPRGRNEKLFF
TGTGCCAGCAGCTTAGCCCCTCCCAGGGGGCGTAATGAAAAACTGTTTTTT
>few|NA|TRBJ2-5|TRBV20-1
CSARDVRAGETQYF
TGCAGTGCTAGAGATGTCAGGGCAGGGGAGACCCAGTACTTC
>NA|NA|TRBJ1-1|TRBV2
CASSEARGRVGAFF
TGTGCCAGCAGTGAAGCGCGGGGCAGGGTAGGCGCTTTCTTT
>once|NA|TRBJ2-5|TRBV18
CASSLMTVDGQETQYF
TGTGCCAGCTCACTTATGACAGTGGACGGACAAGAGACCCAGTACTTC
>NA|NA|TRBJ2-1|TRBV15
CATSRDSGWNEQFF
TGTGCCACCAGCAGAGATTCAGGGTGGAATGAGCAGTTCTTC
>NA|NA|TRBJ2-3|TRBV28
CASSSSGAGFRTDTQYF
TGTGCCAGCAGTTCCTCCGGGGCGGGATTCCGCACAGATACGCAGTATTTT
>few|NA|TRBJ2-1|TRBV7-2
CASSLGIPEQFF
TGTGCCAGCAGCTTAGGCATTCCAGAGCAGTTCTTC
>NA|NA|TRBJ2-5|TRBV7-2
CASSLDFNQETQYF
TGTGCCAGCAGCTTAGACTTCAACCAAGAGACCCAGTACTTC
>NA|TRBD1|TRBJ2-1|TRBV24-1
CATSGPGQGVSYNEQFF
TGTGCCACCAGTGGCCCGGGACAGGGAGTTTCCTACAATGAGCAGTTCTTC
>few|NA|TRBJ2-3|TRBV20-1
CSAPPPDWYTDTQYF
TGCAGTGCTCCCCCCCCGGACTGGTACACAGATACGCAGTATTTT
>few|TRBD2|TRBJ2-7|TRBV5-1
CASSLALAGVTGPDEQYF
TGCGCCAGCAGCTTGGCCCTAGCGGGAGTCACAGGGCCCGACGAGCAGTACTTC
>few|NA|TRBJ1-2|TRBV5-4
CASSSRVDYYGGYTF
TGTGCCAGCAGCTCCCGCGTAGACTATTATGGTGGCTACACCTTC
>NA|TRBD2|TRBJ2-1|TRBV6-6
CASSYVLLAGVDEQFF
TGTGCCAGCAGTTACGTGCTACTAGCGGGAGTCGATGAGCAGTTCTTC
>NA|TRBD1|TRBJ2-5|TRBV5-1
CASSPGTASETQYF
TGCGCCAGCAGCCCCGGGACAGCCTCGGAGACCCAGTACTTC
>once|TRBD1|TRBJ1-6|TRBV5-1
CASSEQGASNSPLHF
TGCGCCAGCAGCGAGCAGGGGGCCTCTAATTCACCCCTCCACTTT
>NA|TRBD2|TRBJ2-7|TRBV7-9
CASSHRTSEAYEQYF
TGTGCCAGCAGCCACCGGACTAGCGAAGCCTACGAGCAGTACTTC
>NA|TRBD1|TRBJ1-1|TRBV29-1
CSFRDRFQGTNTEAFF
TGCAGCTTCCGGGACAGGTTTCAAGGCACGAACACTGAAGCTTTCTTT
>NA|NA|TRBJ2-3|TRBV27
CTSSLSHDTSTDTQYF
TGTACCAGCAGTTTATCTCATGACACTAGCACAGATACGCAGTATTTT
>NA|NA|TRBJ2-1|TRBV9
CASSVGSLASDDEQFF
TGTGCCAGCAGCGTAGGAAGCCTAGCTAGCGACGATGAGCAGTTCTTC
>NA|NA|TRBJ1-6|TRBV10-3
CAIRDQGTNSPLHF
TGTGCCATCAGAGACCAGGGGACTAATTCACCCCTCCACTTT
>few|TRBD2|TRBJ2-4|TRBV4-2
CASSQDPSGEGKNIQYF
TGTGCCAGCAGCCAAGATCCGAGCGGGGAAGGCAAAAACATTCAGTACTTC